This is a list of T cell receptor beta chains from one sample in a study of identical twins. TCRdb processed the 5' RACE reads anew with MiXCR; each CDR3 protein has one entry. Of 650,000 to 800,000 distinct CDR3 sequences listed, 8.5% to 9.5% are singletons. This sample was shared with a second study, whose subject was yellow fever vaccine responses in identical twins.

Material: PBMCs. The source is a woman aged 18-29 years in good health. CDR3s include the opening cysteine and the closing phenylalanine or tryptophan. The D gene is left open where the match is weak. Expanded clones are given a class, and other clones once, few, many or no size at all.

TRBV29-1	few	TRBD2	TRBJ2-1	TGCAGCGTTTTTAGCGGGGGCACCTACAATGAGCAGTTCTTC	CSVFSGGTYNEQFF
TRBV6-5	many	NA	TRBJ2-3	TGTGCCAGCAGTTACTCTTCCCAGAGCACAGATACGCAGTATTTT	CASSYSSQSTDTQYF
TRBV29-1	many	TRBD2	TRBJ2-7	TGCAGCGTTGGGGGACTAGCGGGATTCTCCTACGAGCAGTACTTC	CSVGGLAGFSYEQYF
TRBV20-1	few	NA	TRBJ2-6	TGCAGTGCTAGAGGGGCCTCTGGGGCCAACGTCCTGACTTTC	CSARGASGANVLTF
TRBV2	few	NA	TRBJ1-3	TGTGCCAGCACCCAATACTCTGGAAACACCATATATTTT	CASTQYSGNTIYF
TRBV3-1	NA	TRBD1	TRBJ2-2	TGTGCCAGCAGCCAATCAACAGGGGCCGGGGAGCTGTTTTTT	CASSQSTGAGELFF
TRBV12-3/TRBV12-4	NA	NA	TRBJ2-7	TGTGCCAGCAGTTTAGCGGGTTTCTCTGGCGAGCAGTACTTC	CASSLAGFSGEQYF
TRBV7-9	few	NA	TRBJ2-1	TGTGCCAGCGTCAAAGACGGCCTTGAGTCAAGGGTTAATGAGCAGTTCTTC	CASVKDGLESRVNEQFF
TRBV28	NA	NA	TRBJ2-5	TGTGCCAGCAGTTTATACCCAGCGGGAGAGACCCAGTACTTC	CASSLYPAGETQYF
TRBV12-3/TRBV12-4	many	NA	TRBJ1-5	TGTGCCAGCAGTGGACGATACGCTCTGCCCCAGCATTTT	CASSGRYALPQHF
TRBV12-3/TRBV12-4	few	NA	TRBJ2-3	TGTGCCAGCACCACAGGACAGTGGGGGGATACGCAGTATTTT	CASTTGQWGDTQYF
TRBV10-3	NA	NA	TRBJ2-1	TGTGCCATCAAGAACTCGACTTACAATGAGCAGTTCTTC	CAIKNSTYNEQFF
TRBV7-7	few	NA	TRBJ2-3	TGTGCTAGCAGCCATGGACCGTCCACATCGGATACGCAGTATTTT	CASSHGPSTSDTQYF
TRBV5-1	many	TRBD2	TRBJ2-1	TGCGCCAGCAGCTACAATAGCGGGGGATACAATGAGCAGTTCTTC	CASSYNSGGYNEQFF
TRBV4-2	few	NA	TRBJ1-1	TGTGCCAGCAGCCCCCAAGGTTTCCTTATGAACACTGAAGCTTTCTTT	CASSPQGFLMNTEAFF
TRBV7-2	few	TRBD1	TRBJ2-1	TGTGCCAGCAGCATTGACAGGGAGACCTTTTACAATGAGCAGTTCTTC	CASSIDRETFYNEQFF
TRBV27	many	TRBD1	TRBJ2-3	TGTGCCAGCAGTTTCTCAACAGGGGTAGCAGATACGCAGTATTTT	CASSFSTGVADTQYF
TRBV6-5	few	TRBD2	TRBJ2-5	TGTGCCAGCAGTTACCGAGCGGGAGACCAAGAGACCCAGTACTTC	CASSYRAGDQETQYF